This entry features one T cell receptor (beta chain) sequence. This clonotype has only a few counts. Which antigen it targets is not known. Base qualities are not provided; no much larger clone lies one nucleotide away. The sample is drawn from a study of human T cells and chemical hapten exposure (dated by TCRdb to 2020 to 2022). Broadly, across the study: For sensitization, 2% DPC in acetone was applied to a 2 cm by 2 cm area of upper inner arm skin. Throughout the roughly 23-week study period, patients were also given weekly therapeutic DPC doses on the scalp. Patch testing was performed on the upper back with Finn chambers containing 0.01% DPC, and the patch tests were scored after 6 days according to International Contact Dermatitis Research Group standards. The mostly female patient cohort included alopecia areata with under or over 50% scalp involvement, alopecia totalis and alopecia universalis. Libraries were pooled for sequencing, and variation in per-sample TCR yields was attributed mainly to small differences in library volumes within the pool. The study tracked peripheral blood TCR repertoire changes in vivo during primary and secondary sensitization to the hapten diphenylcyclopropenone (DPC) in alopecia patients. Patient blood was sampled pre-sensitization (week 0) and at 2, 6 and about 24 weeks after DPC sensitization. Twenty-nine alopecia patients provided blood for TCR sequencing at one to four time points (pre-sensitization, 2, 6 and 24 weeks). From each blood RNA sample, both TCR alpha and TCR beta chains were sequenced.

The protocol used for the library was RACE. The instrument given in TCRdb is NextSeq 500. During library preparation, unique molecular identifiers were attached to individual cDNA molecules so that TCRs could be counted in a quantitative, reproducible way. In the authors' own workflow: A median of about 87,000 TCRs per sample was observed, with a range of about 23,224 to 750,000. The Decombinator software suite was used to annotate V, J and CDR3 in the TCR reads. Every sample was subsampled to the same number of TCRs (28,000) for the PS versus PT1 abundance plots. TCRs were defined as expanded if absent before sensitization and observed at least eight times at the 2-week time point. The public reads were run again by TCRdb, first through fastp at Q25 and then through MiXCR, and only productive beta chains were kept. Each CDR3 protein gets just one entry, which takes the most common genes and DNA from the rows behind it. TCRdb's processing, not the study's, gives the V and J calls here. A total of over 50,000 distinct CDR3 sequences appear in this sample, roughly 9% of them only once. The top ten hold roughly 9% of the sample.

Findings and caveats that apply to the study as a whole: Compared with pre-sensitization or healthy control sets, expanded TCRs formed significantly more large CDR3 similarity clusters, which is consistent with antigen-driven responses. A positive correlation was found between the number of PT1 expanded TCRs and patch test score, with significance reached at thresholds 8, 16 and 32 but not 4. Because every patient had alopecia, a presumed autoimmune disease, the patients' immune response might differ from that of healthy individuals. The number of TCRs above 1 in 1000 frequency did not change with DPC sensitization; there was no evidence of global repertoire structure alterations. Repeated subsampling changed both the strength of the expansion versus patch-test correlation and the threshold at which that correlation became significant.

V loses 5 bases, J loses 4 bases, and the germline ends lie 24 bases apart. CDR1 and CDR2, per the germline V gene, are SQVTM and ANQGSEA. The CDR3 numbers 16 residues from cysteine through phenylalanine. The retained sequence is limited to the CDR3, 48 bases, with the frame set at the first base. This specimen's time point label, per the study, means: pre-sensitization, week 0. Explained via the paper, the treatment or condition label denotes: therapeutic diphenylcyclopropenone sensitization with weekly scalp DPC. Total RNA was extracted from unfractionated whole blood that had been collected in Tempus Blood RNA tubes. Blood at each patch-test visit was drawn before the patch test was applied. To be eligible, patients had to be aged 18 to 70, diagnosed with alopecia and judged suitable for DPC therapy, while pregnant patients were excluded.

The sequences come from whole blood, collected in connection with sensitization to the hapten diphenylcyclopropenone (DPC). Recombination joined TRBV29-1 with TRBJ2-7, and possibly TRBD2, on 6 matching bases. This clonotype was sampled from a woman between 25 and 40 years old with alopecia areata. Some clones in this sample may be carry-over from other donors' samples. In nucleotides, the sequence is TGCAGCGTTCTGATGGGGTATAAGGAGGGAACGTACGAGCAGTACTTC. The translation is CSVLMGYKEGTYEQYF.